Reported below is one T cell receptor (beta chain). Trimming cost V 4 bases and J 9 bases; bases outside gene matches: 10. The germline V gene has CDR1 SGDLS and CDR2 YYNGEE. There are 15 residues in the CDR3. The data stem from a study of CD8 T cells in ankylosing spondylitis. From the 5' RACE reads, TCRdb called clonotypes with MiXCR, one entry per CDR3 protein. Of 300,000 to 350,000 distinct CDR3 sequences listed, under 25% are singletons. This sequence joins TRBV9 and TRBJ2-1, with TRBD2 identical over 10 bases. This clonotype originated in a female donor with ankylosing spondylitis or in good health (not recorded which). The sequenced sample was blood, either unsorted or a sorted T cell fraction (not recorded which). CDR3 sequence: CASSSRAGGPAEQFF. In nucleotides, the CDR3 is TGTGCCAGCAGCTCCCGAGCGGGAGGGCCCGCTGAGCAGTTCTTC.